One and the same sample provided the 5 T cell receptor beta chains below, sequenced in a study of OX40 agonist ivuxolimab in advanced cancers. Sequencing used immunoSEQ multiplex PCR; TCRdb keeps in-frame clones, though not all of them. In the table there are roughly 6,000 clones, 70% to 75% of which are singletons. Sequenced here: CD4+ or CD8+ T cells sorted from blood, sampled in a trial of the OX40 agonist ivuxolimab. These receptors all stem from an adult with an advanced solid tumor such as melanoma, head and neck, liver or kidney cancer.

The chain links TRBV7-8 to TRBJ1-2; D might be TRBD1 (6 bases). The CDR3 spans 15 residues. Looked up from germline, CDR1 is SGHVS and CDR2 is FQNEAQ. V was shortened by 1 base and J by 5 bases, with 14 bases between the two germline ends. As DNA, the CDR3 is TGTGCCAGCAGCTTAGAACGGGCAGGGGTATATGGCTACACCTTC. Amino acids: CASSLERAGVYGYTF.

The rearrangement joins TRBV11-1 to TRBJ1-1; no clear D gene. The CDR3 length is 14 residues. Germline V gene lookup returns CDR1 SGHAT and CDR2 FQDESV (reference sequence). Trimming removed 5 bases from V and 1 base from J, with 11 bases in between. The chain's CDR3 is CASSRGGPNTEAFF. CDR3 sequence (DNA): TGTGCCAGCAGCCGAGGCGGCCCGAACACTGAAGCTTTCTTT. Complete variable domain (other parts from reference TRBV11-1 and TRBJ1-1): EAEVAQSPRYKITEKSQAVAFWCDPISGHATLYWYRQILGQGPELLVQFQDESVVDDSQLPKDRFSAERLKGVDSTLKIQPAELGDSAMYLCASSRGGPNTEAFFGQGTRLTVV.

This clone was observed a handful of times. The rearrangement joins TRBV2 to TRBJ2-7; D assignment may be TRBD1 or TRBD2 (6 bases each). The germline V gene encodes CDR1 SNHLY and CDR2 FYNNEI. The CDR3 has 15 residues. Trimming removed 5 bases from V and 4 bases from J, with 18 bases in between. As DNA, the CDR3 is TGTGCCAGCAGTCGGGGGCAGGGGTTAGGGTACGAGCAGTACTTC. This translates into CASSRGQGLGYEQYF.

The rearrangement joins TRBV6-5 to TRBJ1-2, with D maybe TRBD1 (6 bases). V lost 2 bases and J 3 bases, leaving 13 bases between the germline ends. Germline V gene lookup returns CDR1 MNHEY and CDR2 SVGAGI. This CDR3 has 15 amino acids. This CDR3 reads CASSYRKGQDYGYTF. In nucleotides, the CDR3 is TGTGCCAGCAGTTACCGGAAGGGACAAGACTATGGCTACACCTTC.

J is TRBJ2-6 and V is TRBV5-6; D is ambiguous. The CDR3 has 15 residues. Germline CDR1 is SGHDT and CDR2 is YYEEEE. V was shortened by 4 bases and J by 0 bases, with 8 bases between the two germline ends. The CDR3: CASSLGNSGANVLTF. In DNA, the CDR3 is TGTGCCAGCAGCCTGGGGAACTCTGGGGCCAACGTCCTGACTTTC.